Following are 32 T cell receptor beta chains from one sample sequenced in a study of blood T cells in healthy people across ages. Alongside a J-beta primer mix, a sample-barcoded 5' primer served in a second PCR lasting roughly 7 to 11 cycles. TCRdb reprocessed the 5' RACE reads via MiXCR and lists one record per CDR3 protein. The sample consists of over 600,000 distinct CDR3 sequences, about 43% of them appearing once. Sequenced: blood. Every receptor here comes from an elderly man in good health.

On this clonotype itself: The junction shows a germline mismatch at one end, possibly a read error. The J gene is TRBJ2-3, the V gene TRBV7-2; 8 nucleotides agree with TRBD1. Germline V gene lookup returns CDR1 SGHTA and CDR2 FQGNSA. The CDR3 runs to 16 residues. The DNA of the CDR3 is TGTGCCAGCAGCTCCTATGGAGGACAGGGACGAAATACGCGGTATTTT. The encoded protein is CASSSYGGQGRNTRYF.

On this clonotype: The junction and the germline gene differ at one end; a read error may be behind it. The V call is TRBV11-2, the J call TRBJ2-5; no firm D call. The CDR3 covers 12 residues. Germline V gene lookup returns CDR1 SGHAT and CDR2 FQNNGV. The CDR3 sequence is CASSNPPEAQYF. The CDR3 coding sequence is TGTGCCAGCAGTAACCCCCCAGAGGCCCAGTACTTC. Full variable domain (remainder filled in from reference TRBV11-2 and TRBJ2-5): EAGVAQSPRYKIIEKRQSVAFWCNPISGHATLYWYQQILGQGPKLLIQFQNNGVVDDSQLPKDRFSAERLKGVDSTLKIQPAKLEDSAVYLCASSNPPEAQYFGPGTRLLVL.

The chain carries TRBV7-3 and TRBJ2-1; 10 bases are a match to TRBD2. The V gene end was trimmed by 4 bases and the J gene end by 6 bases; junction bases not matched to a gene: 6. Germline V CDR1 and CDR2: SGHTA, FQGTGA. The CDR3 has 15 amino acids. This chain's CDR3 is CASSSLAGVLNEQFF. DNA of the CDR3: TGTGCCAGCAGCTCCCTAGCGGGAGTCCTCAATGAGCAGTTCTTC.

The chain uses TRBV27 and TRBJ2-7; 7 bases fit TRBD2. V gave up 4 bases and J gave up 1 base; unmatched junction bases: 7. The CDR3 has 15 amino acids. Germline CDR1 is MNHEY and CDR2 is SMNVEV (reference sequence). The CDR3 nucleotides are TGTGCCAGCAGTTCCCCGCGGGGGAGGTCCTACGAGCAGTACTTC. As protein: CASSSPRGRSYEQYF.

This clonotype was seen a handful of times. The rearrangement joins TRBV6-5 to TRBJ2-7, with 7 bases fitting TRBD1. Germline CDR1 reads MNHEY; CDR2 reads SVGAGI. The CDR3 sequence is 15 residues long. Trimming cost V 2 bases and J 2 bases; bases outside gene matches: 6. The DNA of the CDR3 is TGTGCCAGCAGTTACAGTCCAGGGACAGCCTACGAGCAGTACTTC. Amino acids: CASSYSPGTAYEQYF.

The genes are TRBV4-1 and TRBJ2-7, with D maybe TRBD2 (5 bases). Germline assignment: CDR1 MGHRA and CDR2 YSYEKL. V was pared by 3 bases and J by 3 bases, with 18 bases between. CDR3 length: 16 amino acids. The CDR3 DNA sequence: TGCGCCAGCAGCCAGGAAAGTAGCGTCCCAGGCTACGAGCAGTACTTC. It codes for CASSQESSVPGYEQYF.

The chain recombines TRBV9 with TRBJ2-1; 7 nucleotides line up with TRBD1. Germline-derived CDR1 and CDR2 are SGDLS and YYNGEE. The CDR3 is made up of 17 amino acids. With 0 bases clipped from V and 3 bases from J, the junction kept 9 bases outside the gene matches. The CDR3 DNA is TGTGCCAGCAGCGTAGAGTCACCGGACAGGCTCTACAATGAGCAGTTCTTC. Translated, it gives CASSVESPDRLYNEQFF.

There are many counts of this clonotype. The CDR3 DNA follows: TGCAGTGCCCCAGCGAAGAGGGGGCGAACTAATGAAAAACTGTTTTTT. It specifies CSAPAKRGRTNEKLFF. The V and J genes are TRBV20-1 and TRBJ1-4, with 7 bases fitting TRBD1. CDR1 and CDR2 (germline): DFQATT, SNEGSKA (reference sequence). The V segment lost 6 bases and the J segment 1 base; nucleotides outside the gene matches: 11. CDR3 length: 16 residues.

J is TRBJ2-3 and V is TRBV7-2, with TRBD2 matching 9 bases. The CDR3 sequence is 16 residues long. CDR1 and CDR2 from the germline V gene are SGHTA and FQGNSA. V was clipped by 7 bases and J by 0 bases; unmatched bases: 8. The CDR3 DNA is TGTGCCAGCACCCTAGCGGGACACACTAGCACAGATACGCAGTATTTT. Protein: CASTLAGHTSTDTQYF.

CDR3 residues: CSSGTRQETQFF. The DNA of the CDR3 is TGCAGCTCCGGGACGAGACAAGAGACCCAGTTCTTC. J is TRBJ2-1 and V is TRBV20-1; D assignment may be TRBD1 or TRBD2 (5 bases each). Per the germline V gene, CDR1 is DFQATT and CDR2 is SNEGSKA (reference sequence). The CDR3 covers 12 residues.

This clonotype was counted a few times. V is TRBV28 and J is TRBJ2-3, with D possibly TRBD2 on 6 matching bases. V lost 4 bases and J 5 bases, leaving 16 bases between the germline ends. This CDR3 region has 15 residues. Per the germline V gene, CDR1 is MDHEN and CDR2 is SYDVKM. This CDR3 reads CASSSGTAVGDTQYF. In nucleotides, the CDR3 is TGTGCCAGCAGTTCCGGGACTGCCGTTGGAGATACGCAGTATTTT.

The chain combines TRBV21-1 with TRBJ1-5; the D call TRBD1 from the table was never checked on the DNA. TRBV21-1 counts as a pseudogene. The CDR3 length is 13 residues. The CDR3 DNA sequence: TGTGCCAGCAGCAAATACACCACAGGGCTCCAGCATTTT. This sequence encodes CASSKYTTGLQHF.

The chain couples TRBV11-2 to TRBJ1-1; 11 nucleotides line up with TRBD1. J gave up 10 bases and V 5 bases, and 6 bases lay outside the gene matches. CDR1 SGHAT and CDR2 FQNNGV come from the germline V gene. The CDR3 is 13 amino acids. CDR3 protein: CASSQDRGLGAFF. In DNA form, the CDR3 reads TGTGCCAGCAGCCAGGACAGGGGGCTCGGAGCTTTCTTT. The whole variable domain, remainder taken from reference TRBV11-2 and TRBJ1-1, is EAGVAQSPRYKIIEKRQSVAFWCNPISGHATLYWYQQILGQGPKLLIQFQNNGVVDDSQLPKDRFSAERLKGVDSTLKIQPAKLEDSAVYLCASSQDRGLGAFFGQGTRLTVV.

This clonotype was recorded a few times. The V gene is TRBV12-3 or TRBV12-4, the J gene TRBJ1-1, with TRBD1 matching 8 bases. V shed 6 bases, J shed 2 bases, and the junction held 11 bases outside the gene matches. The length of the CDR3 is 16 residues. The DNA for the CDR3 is TGTGCCAGCAGCCAACCCGGGACAGGCATTAACACTGAAGCTTTCTTT. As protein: CASSQPGTGINTEAFF.

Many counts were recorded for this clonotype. Here the CDR3 reads CASSLQTPQETQYF. Written as DNA, the CDR3 is TGTGCCAGCAGCCTCCAGACCCCCCAAGAGACCCAGTACTTC. The chain has TRBV7-2 and TRBJ2-5; D gene ambiguous. Germline lookup yields CDR1 SGHTA and CDR2 FQGNSA. Trimming pared 5 bases from V and 1 base from J, leaving 11 bases between. The CDR3 has 14 residues. Full variable domain (rest looked up from reference TRBV7-2 and TRBJ2-5): GAGVSQSPSNKVTEKGKDVELRCDPISGHTALYWYRQSLGQGLEFLIYFQGNSAPDKSGLPSDRFSAERTGGSVSTLTIQRTQQEDSAVYLCASSLQTPQETQYFGPGTRLLVL.

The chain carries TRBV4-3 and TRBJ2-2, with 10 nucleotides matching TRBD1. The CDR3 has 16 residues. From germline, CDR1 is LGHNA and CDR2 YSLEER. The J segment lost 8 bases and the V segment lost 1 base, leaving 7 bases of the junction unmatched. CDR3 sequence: CASSQGDRGRLGELFF. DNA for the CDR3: TGCGCCAGCAGCCAAGGAGACAGGGGGCGTTTAGGGGAGCTGTTTTTT.

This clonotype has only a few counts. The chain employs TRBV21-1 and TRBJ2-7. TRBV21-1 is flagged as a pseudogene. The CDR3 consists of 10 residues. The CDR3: CASSVYEQYF. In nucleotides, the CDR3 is TGTGCCAGCAGCGTCTACGAGCAGTACTTC.

CDR3 DNA sequence: TGTGCCAGCAGCGTGGGACAGGGGGCGCGGGAGACCCAGTACTTC. It translates to CASSVGQGARETQYF. The chain combines TRBV5-6 with TRBJ2-5, with 12 positions matching TRBD1. Germline CDR1 and CDR2: SGHDT and YYEEEE. J lost 5 bases, V lost 4 bases, and 6 bases had no gene match. The CDR3 consists of 15 residues.

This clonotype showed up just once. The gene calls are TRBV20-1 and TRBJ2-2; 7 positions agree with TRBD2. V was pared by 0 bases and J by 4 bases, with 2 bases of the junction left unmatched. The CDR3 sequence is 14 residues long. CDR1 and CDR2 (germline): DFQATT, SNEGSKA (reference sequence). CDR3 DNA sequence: TGCAGTGCTAGAGATCCGGGGGGCACCGGGGAGCTGTTTTTT. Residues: CSARDPGGTGELFF.

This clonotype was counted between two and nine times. The CDR3 DNA is TGTGCCAGCAGCTTACCGACCGGGGCCTACGAGCAGTACTTC. Its protein product is CASSLPTGAYEQYF. This sequence joins TRBV7-2 and TRBJ2-7, with D possibly matching TRBD2 (5 bases). V was cut by 2 bases and J by 2 bases, with 10 bases left in between. Per the germline V gene, CDR1 is SGHTA and CDR2 is FQGNSA. CDR3 length equals 14 residues.

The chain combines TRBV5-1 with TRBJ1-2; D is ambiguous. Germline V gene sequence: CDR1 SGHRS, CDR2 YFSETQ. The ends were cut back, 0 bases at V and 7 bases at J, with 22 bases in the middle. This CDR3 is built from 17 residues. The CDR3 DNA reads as TGCGCCAGCAGCTTGGCCGGGTCGGCAGGCGCAACTAGTGGCTACACCTTC. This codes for CASSLAGSAGATSGYTF.

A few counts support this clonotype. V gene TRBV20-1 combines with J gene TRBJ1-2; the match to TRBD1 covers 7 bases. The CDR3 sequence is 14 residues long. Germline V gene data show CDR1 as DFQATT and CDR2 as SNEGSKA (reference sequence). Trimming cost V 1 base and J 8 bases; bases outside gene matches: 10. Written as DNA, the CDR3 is TGCAGTGCTAGAGTTGGGACAGAAATAGGGGGCTACACCTTC. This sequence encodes CSARVGTEIGGYTF.

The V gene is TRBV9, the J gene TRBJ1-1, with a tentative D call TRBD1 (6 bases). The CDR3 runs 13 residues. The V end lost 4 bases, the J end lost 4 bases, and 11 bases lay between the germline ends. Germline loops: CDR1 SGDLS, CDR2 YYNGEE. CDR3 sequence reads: CASSTGQSTEAFF. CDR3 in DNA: TGTGCCAGCAGCACCGGACAGAGCACTGAAGCTTTCTTT. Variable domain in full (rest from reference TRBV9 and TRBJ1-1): DSGVTQTPKHLITATGQRVTLRCSPRSGDLSVYWYQQSLDQGLQFLIQYYNGEERAKGNILERFSAQQFPDLHSELNLSSLELGDSALYFCASSTGQSTEAFFGQGTRLTVV.

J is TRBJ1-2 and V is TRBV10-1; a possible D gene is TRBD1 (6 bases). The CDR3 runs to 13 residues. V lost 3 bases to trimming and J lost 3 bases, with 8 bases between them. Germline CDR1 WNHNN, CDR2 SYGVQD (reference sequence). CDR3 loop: CASSDNRDYGYTF. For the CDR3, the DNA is TGCGCCAGCAGTGACAACAGGGACTATGGCTACACCTTC.

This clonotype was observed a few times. In DNA form, the CDR3 reads TGTGCCTCCAGGGAAGGACTAAATTCACCCCTCCACTTT. The encoded protein is CASREGLNSPLHF. The chain joins TRBV6-1 to TRBJ1-6, with D perhaps matching TRBD1 (5 bases). V was cut by 11 bases and J by 7 bases, with 15 bases left in between. Germline V gene lookup returns CDR1 MNHNS and CDR2 SASEGT. The CDR3 spans 13 residues.

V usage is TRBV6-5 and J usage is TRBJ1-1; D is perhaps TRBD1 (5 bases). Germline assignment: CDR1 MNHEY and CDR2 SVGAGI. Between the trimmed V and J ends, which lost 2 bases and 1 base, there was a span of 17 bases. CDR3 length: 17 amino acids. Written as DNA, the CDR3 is TGTGCCAGCAGTTACGGAGGAATAGGACAATCGAACACTGAAGCTTTCTTT. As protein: CASSYGGIGQSNTEAFF.

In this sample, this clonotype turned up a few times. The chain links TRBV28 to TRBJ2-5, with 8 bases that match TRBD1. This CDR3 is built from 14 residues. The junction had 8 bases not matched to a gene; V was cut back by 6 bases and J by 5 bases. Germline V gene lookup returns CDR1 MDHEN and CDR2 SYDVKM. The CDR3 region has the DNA TGTGCCAGCAGCTACGGACAGGGTTGGGAGACCCAGTACTTC. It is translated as CASSYGQGWETQYF.

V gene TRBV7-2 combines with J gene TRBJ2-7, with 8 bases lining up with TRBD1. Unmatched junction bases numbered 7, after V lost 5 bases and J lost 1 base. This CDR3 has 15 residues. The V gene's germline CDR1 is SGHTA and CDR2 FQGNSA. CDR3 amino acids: CASSGRDRLSYEQYF. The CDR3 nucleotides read TGTGCCAGCAGCGGCCGGGACAGGCTTTCCTACGAGCAGTACTTC.

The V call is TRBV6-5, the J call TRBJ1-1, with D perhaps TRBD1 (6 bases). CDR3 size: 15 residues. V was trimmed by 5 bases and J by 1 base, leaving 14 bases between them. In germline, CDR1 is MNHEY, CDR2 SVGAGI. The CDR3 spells CASSEQGMRNTEAFF. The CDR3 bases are TGTGCCAGCAGTGAACAGGGAATGAGGAACACTGAAGCTTTCTTT.

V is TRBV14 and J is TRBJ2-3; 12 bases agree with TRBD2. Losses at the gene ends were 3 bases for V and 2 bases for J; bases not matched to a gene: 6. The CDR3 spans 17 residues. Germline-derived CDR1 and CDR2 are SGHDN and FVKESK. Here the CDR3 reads CASSHPTSGGFTDTQYF. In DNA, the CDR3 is TGTGCCAGCAGCCACCCGACTAGCGGGGGTTTCACAGATACGCAGTATTTT.

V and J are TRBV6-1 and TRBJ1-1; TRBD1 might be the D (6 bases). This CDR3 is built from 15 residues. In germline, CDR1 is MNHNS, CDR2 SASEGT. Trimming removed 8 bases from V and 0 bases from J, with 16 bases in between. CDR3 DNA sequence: TGTGCCAGCGAATCCGGGACAACCTTGAACACTGAAGCTTTCTTT. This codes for CASESGTTLNTEAFF.

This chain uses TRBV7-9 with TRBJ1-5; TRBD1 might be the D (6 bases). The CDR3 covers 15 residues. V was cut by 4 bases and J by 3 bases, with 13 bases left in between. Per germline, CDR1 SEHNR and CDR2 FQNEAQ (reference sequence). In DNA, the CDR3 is TGTGCCAGCAGCTCCGGAGGACAGTTCAATCAGCCCCAGCATTTT. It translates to CASSSGGQFNQPQHF.